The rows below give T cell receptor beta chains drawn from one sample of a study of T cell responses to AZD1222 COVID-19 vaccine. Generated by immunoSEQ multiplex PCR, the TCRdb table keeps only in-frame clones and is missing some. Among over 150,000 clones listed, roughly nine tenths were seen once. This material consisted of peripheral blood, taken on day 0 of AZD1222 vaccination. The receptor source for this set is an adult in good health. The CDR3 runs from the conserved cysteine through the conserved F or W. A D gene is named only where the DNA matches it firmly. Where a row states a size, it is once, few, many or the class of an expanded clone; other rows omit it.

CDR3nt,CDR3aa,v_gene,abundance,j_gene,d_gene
TGTGCCAGCAGCCACCCCCCGGGGCGTGGTTCCTACAATGAGCAGTTCTTC,CASSHPPGRGSYNEQFF,TRBV11-2,NA,TRBJ2-1,NA
TGTGCCAGCAGTTTAGTTGGGGTAGCGGGAAGCTACGAGCAGTACTTC,CASSLVGVAGSYEQYF,TRBV27,NA,TRBJ2-7,TRBD2
TGTGCCAGCACCCTCAAGGGGGTGGGTGAAGCTTTCTTT,CASTLKGVGEAFF,TRBV12-3/TRBV12-4,NA,TRBJ1-1,NA
TGTGCCAGCAACCAAGGACATCTTGAAGCTTTCTTT,CASNQGHLEAFF,TRBV14,NA,TRBJ1-1,NA
TGTGCCAGCAGTTTACGTTGGGGGGGGGCGGGGAATGAGCAGTTCTTC,CASSLRWGGAGNEQFF,TRBV27,NA,TRBJ2-1,NA
TGTGCCAGCAGCTCACAGGGAACATCAAATGAAAAACTGTTTTTT,CASSSQGTSNEKLFF,TRBV7-2,NA,TRBJ1-4,NA
TGTGCCAGCAGCTTCGGACAGAGGATGACTGAAGCTTTCTTT,CASSFGQRMTEAFF,TRBV11-2,NA,TRBJ1-1,NA
TGTGCCAGCAGCGTAGACGCGGGACAAGACACAGATACGCAGTATTTT,CASSVDAGQDTDTQYF,TRBV9,NA,TRBJ2-3,NA
TGTGCCAGCAGCTTAGAGCGGCACCCCACTGAAGCTTTCTTT,CASSLERHPTEAFF,TRBV11-3,NA,TRBJ1-1,NA
TGTGCCAGCGTCAGGCGGGGCGGGGAATCACCCCTCCACTTT,CASVRRGGESPLHF,TRBV2,NA,TRBJ1-6,NA
TGTGCCAGCAGTCCAACCCCAGGGTCGGACTATGGCTACACCTTC,CASSPTPGSDYGYTF,TRBV6-5,NA,TRBJ1-2,NA
TGTGCCAGCAGGGACAGGGCAAACACTGAAGCTTTCTTT,CASRDRANTEAFF,TRBV27,NA,TRBJ1-1,TRBD1
TGTGCCAGCAGCTTGGGCCGGGGGGATACGCAGTATTTT,CASSLGRGDTQYF,TRBV11-2,NA,TRBJ2-3,NA
TGTGCCAGTAGTCCGTACAGGGCGTATAATGAGCAGTTCTTC,CASSPYRAYNEQFF,TRBV19,once,TRBJ2-1,NA
TGTGCCTGGCTACAGGGGAATTATGGCTACACCTTC,CAWLQGNYGYTF,TRBV30,NA,TRBJ1-2,TRBD1